The clone carrying this T cell receptor beta chain was picked up a small number of times. Its cognate antigen is unknown. This sample is part of a study of T cell repertoires in cytomegalovirus infection. General study results and limits: Accumulated public TCR beta family frequency recognized individuals carrying CMV together with the relevant HLA.

The CDR3 spans 14 residues. With 2 bases removed from V and 3 bases from J, the gap between germline ends came to 10 bases. Germline CDR1 and CDR2: SGHTA and FQGTGA. TCRdb itself ran the reads through MiXCR, one entry per CDR3 protein. In the table there are around 140,000 distinct CDR3 sequences, roughly 32% of which are singletons. The TCR originated in a human donor in good health (CMV status not recorded). Some clones in this sample may be carry-over from other donors' samples. The sample consisted of CD8+ T cells from cultured PBMCs, taken from culture after CMV antigen stimulation. This chain connects TRBV7-3 to TRBJ1-1, with no clear D. CDR3 amino acids: CASSLFGWDTEAFF. In DNA form, the CDR3 reads TGTGCCAGCAGCTTATTTGGCTGGGACACTGAAGCTTTCTTT.